This T cell receptor beta chain was retrieved from a study of vaccination effects on CD4 cells after COVID-19. Broader study findings: Clonal contraction was marked in infection- and vaccine-induced clones late after vaccination.

CDR3 length: 14 residues. The V end was cut by 3 bases, the J end by 4 bases, with 9 bases between. CDR1 is SGHTA, CDR2 FQGNSA, per germline. Pools of viral peptides were used by the ViraFEST assay to expand antigen-specific CD4+ T cells ahead of sequencing. Culture proceeded for under twelve days, and CD4+ T cells were then isolated. Two doses of BNT162b2 or mRNA-1273 vaccine were administered to participants. PBMC were cultured at under 2.5 million per well with roughly 10 IU/ml IL-2 and about 9.4 ug/ml peptides. Assay: immunoSEQ multiplex PCR; the TCRdb copy retains only in-frame clones and omits some. The table has tens of thousands of clones, 65% to 80% seen once. About this clone: Antigen unknown.

V is TRBV7-2 and J is TRBJ2-2; D unresolved. The origin of this receptor is a human donor who received a COVID-19 vaccine. Sample: CD4+ T cells from PBMCs cultured with HCoV-OC43 spike peptides, taken after COVID-19 vaccination. Subset denoted: HCoV-OC43 spike overlapping peptide pool stimulation. The CDR3 region is CASSFFRSTGELFF. CDR3 nucleotides: TGTGCCAGCAGCTTCTTCCGTTCCACCGGGGAGCTGTTTTTT.